The sequence of this T cell receptor (beta chain) was determined in a study of shared clonotypes between healthy human individuals. The data were produced by immunoSEQ multiplex PCR, yet TCRdb's version contains in-frame clones alone and is incomplete. The sample carries over 950,000 clones, roughly 80% recorded once. Regarding this clone: The same CDR3 is also encoded by other DNA sequences in this sample.

The source of this sequence is a man aged 18 to 29 in good health. Some clones in this sample may be carry-over from other donors' samples. Sequencing was done on a sample of memory CD4+ T cells from PBMCs. This sample's subset: CD45RA-negative fraction.

CDR3 amino acids: CASSFGVGYTF. In DNA, the CDR3 is TGTGCCAGCAGTTTTGGGGTCGGCTACACCTTC. V is TRBV28 and J is TRBJ1-2; no reliable D call. Trimming pared 3 bases from V and 8 bases from J, leaving 7 bases between. The CDR3 loop spans 11 amino acids. CDR1 is MDHEN and CDR2 is SYDVKM in the germline V gene.